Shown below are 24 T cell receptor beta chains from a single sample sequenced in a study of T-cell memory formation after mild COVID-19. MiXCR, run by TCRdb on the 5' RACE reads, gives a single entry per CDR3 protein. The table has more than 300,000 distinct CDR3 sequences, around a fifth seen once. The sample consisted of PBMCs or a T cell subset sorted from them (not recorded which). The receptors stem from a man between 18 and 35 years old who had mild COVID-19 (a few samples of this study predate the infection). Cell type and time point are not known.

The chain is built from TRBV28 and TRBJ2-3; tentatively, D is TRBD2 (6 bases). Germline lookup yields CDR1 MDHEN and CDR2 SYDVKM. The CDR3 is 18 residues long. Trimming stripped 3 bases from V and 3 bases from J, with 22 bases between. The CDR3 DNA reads TGTGCCAGCAGTTTGCGACGACTCGATTATAGCGGAACAGATACGCAGTATTTT. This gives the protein CASSLRRLDYSGTDTQYF.

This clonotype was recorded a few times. CDR3 protein: CASSIPDTEAFF. The CDR3 DNA follows: TGCGCCAGCTCAATACCGGACACTGAAGCTTTCTTT. This chain uses TRBV5-1 with TRBJ1-1; no reliable D call. Germline V gene sequence: CDR1 SGHRS, CDR2 YFSETQ. V lost 7 bases and J lost 3, with 10 bases in between. The CDR3 totals 12 residues.

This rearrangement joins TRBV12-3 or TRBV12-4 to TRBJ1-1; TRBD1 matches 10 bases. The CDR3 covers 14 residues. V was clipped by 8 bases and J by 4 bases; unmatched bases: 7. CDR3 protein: CASGWGTGVTEAFF. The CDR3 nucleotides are TGTGCCAGCGGGTGGGGGACAGGGGTCACTGAAGCTTTCTTT.

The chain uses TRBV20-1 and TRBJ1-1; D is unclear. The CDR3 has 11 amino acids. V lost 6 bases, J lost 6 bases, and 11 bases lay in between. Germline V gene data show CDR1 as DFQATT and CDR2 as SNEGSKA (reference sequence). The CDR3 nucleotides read TGCAGTGCCACCCATCAGGCTGAAGCTTTCTTT. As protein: CSATHQAEAFF.

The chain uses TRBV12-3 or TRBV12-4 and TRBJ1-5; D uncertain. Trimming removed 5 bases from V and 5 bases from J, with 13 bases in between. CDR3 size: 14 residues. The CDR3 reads CASSTYGNDQPQHF. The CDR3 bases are TGTGCCAGCAGTACGTACGGAAATGATCAGCCCCAGCATTTT.

The CDR3 coding sequence is TGTGCCAGCAGCCTACAGGGACAGGGGATGAACACTGAAGCTTTCTTT. Its translation: CASSLQGQGMNTEAFF. The chain employs TRBV7-6 and TRBJ1-1; 10 bases match TRBD1. The CDR3 is 16 amino acids. Germline V gives CDR1 SGHVS, CDR2 FNYEAQ. V dropped 5 bases and J dropped 0; count of bases not matched to a gene: 6.

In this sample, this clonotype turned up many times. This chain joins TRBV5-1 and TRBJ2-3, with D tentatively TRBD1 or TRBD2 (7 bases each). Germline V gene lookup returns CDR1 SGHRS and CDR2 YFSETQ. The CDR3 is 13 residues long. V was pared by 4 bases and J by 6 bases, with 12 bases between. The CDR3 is CASSPQGGDTQYF. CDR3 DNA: TGCGCCAGCAGCCCTCAGGGGGGGGATACGCAGTATTTT.

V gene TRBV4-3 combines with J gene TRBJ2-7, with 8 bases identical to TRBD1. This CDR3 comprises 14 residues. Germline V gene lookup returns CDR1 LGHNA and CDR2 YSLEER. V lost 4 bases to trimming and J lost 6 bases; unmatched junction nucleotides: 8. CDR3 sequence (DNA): TGCGCCAGCAGCCTGGACAGGGTGGATCTCGAGCAGTACTTC. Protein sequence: CASSLDRVDLEQYF.

The CDR3 loop reads CASFSGIEAFF. The DNA of the CDR3 is TGTGCCAGTTTTTCAGGGATCGAAGCTTTCTTT. This chain uses TRBV12-3 or TRBV12-4 with TRBJ1-1, with D possibly matching TRBD1 (5 bases). CDR3 length: 11 amino acids. The V and J ends lost 9 bases and 8 bases respectively, with 13 bases between them.

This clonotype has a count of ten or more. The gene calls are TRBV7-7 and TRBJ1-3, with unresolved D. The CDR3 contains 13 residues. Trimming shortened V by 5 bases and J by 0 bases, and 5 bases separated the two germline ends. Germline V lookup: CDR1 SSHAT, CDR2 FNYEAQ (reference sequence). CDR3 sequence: CASSPSSGNTIYF. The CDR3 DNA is TGTGCCAGCAGCCCCAGCTCTGGAAACACCATATATTTT.

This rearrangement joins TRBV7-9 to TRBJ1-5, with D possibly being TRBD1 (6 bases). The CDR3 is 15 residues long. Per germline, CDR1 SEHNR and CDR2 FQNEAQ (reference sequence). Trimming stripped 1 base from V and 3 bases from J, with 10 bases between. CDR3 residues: CASSLGWDNNQPQHF. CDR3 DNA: TGTGCCAGCAGCTTAGGATGGGACAACAATCAGCCCCAGCATTTT.

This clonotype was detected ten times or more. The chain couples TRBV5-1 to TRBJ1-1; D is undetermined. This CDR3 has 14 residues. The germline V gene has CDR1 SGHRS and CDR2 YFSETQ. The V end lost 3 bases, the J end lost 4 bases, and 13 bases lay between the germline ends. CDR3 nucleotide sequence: TGCGCCAGCAGCTCCGGGCGCCTGGGCACTGAAGCTTTCTTT. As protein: CASSSGRLGTEAFF.

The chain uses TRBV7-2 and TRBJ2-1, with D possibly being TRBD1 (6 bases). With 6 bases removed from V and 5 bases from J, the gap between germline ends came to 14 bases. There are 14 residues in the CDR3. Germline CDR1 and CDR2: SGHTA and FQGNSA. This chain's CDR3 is CASSREYRDNEQFF. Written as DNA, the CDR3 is TGTGCCAGCAGTCGTGAATACAGGGACAATGAGCAGTTCTTC.

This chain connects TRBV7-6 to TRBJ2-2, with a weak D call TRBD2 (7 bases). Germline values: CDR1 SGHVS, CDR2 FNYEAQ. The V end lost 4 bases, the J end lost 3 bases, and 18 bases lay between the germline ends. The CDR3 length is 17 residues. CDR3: CASSSGMRGRDTGELFF. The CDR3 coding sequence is TGTGCCAGCAGCTCGGGTATGCGGGGGCGCGACACCGGGGAGCTGTTTTTT.

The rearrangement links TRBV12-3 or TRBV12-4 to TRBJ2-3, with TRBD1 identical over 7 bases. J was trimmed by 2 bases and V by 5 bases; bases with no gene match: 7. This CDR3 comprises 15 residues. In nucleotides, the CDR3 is TGTGCCAGCAGTCCCCCGGACAGGAACACAGATACGCAGTATTTT. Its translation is CASSPPDRNTDTQYF.

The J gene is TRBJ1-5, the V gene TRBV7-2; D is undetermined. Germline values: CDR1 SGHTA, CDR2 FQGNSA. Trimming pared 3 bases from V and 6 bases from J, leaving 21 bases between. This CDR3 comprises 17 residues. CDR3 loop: CASSLMHKNRLSQPQHF. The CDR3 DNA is TGTGCCAGCAGCTTGATGCACAAAAATAGGCTCTCTCAGCCCCAGCATTTT.

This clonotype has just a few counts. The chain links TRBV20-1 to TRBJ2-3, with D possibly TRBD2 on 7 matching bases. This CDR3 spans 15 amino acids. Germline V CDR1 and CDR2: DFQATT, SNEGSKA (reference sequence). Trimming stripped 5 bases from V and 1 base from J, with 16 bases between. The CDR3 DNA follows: TGCAGTGCTCAAACGGGGGGCCGAGGCACAGATACGCAGTATTTT. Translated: CSAQTGGRGTDTQYF.

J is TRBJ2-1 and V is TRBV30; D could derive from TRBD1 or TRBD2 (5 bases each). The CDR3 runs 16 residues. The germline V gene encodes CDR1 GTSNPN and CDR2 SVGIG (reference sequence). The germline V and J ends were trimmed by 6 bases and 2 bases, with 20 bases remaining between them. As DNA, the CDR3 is TGTGCCTGTGCCTCAGTAGGGACCTTCACCTACAATGAGCAGTTCTTC. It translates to CACASVGTFTYNEQFF.

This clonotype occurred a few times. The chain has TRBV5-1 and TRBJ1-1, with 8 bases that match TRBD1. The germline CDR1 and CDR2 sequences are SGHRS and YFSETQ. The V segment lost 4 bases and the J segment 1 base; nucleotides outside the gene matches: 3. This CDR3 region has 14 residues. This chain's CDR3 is CASSPDRANTEAFF. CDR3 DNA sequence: TGCGCCAGCAGCCCGGACAGGGCGAACACTGAAGCTTTCTTT.

CDR3 residues: CASSSPLTDTQYF. The CDR3 nucleotides read TGTGCCAGCAGCTCCCCACTCACAGATACGCAGTATTTT. The gene calls are TRBV7-9 and TRBJ2-3; D call uncertain. V was clipped by 4 bases and J by 2 bases, with 7 bases between them. Germline CDR1 and CDR2: SEHNR and FQNEAQ (reference sequence). This CDR3 comprises 13 residues.

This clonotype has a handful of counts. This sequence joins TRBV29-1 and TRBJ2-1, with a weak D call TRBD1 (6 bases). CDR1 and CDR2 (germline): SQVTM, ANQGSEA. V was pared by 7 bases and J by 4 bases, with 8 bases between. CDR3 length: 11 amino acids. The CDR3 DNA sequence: TGCAGCGGGACAGAGTACAATGAGCAGTTCTTC. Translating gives CSGTEYNEQFF.

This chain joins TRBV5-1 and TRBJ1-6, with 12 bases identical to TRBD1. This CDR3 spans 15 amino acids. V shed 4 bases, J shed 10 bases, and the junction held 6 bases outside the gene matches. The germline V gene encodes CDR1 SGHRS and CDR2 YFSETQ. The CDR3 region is CASSGGQGAVSPLHF. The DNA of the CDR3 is TGCGCCAGCAGCGGGGGACAGGGGGCTGTCTCACCCCTCCACTTT.

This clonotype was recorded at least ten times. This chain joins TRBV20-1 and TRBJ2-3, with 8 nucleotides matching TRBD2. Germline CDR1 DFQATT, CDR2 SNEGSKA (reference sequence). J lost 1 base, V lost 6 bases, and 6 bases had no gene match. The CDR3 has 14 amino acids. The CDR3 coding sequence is TGCAGTGCGAAGCCGGGAGGGGGCACAGATACGCAGTATTTT. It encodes CSAKPGGGTDTQYF.

The CDR3 region is CASSSFGQGAPEQYF. CDR3 DNA sequence: TGTGCCAGCAGTAGTTTCGGACAGGGGGCTCCCGAGCAGTACTTC. The J gene is TRBJ2-7, the V gene TRBV6-1; 11 bases are a match to TRBD1. V was pared by 5 bases and J by 6 bases, with 9 bases of the junction left unmatched. This CDR3 region has 15 residues. The germline V gene has CDR1 MNHNS and CDR2 SASEGT.